This T cell receptor beta chain was identified in a study of blood T cell repertoires in COVID-19 (dated by TCRdb to 2018 to 2020). About the investigation overall: The collaborator samples originated in the United States, Italy and Spain and spanned the acute and convalescent phases of COVID-19. The samples were drawn from the first 160 participants of the ongoing ImmuneRACE study and from 1,254 subjects provided by 6 global collaborators. A de-identified subject ID, COVID-19 status, age in years and sex were almost always included in the sample metadata. Where available, HLA class I and class II types were taken from metadata supplied by the sample provider and were not determined by assay-based typing. The repertoires were released in a freely available public database meant as a resource for research on the immune response to SARS-CoV-2. The prospective study material was composed of cDNA or gDNA derived from T cells, B-cell-depleted T cells, or PBMCs. Deeply sampled blood TCRbeta repertoires from subjects exposed to, actively infected with, or recovered from COVID-19 were included in the dataset. Study-wide conclusions, independent of this receptor: Clinical and demographic metadata were provided uncurated, with the amount varying by source and participant.

The CDR3, from cysteine to phenylalanine, totals 14 residues. Only the CDR3 region is kept as DNA, spanning 42 bases read in frame from base 1. Germline trimming: 3 bases from V, 4 bases from J; junction bases outside gene matches: 6. Via the germline V gene, CDR1 is SGHRS and CDR2 YFSETQ. On this clone itself: It has no known antigen specificity. Base-call qualities are not available, and no considerably larger clone is one nucleotide away.

One collaborating source in Seattle enrolled patients while the patients were actively infected and followed the patients over time throughout the course of disease. The collaborating institutions used their own protocols to collect whole blood in K2EDTA tubes. Collaborator samples were shipped for TCRbeta analysis as frozen whole blood, isolated PBMCs, or DNA extracted from either sample type. TCRbeta CDR3 regions were amplified from genomic DNA using the immunoSEQ Assay, a bias-controlled multiplex PCR. From the authors' description of their analysis: The number of nucleated cells in each sample was estimated by amplification of reference gene primers within the assay. To quantify the absolute abundance of each unique TCRbeta CDR3 rearrangement, sequence reads were collapsed and filtered. For each sample, productive Simpson clonality was calculated as the square root of Simpson's diversity index across productive rearrangements. Here the immuneACCESS table is served through TCRdb, limited to in-frame sequences with V and J called. Missing clones are a known gap in these copies; in checked studies unresolved V genes cover under half, and the rest lacks a known reason. The V and J calls and clone size were taken over from that table, and D and trimming were inferred from the DNA. In this sample the table shows some 71,000 clones, approximately 84% of which occur a single time. The ten biggest clones cover 10% to 15% of the sample.

Recombination joined TRBV5-1 with TRBJ2-7, with TRBD1 matching 8 junction bases. Sequencing used peripheral blood. The clonotype originates from a man between 50 and 59 years old with COVID-19, enrolled during active disease. CDR3 reads: CASSYATGGYEQYF. The bases read TGCGCCAGCAGCTACGCCACAGGGGGGTACGAGCAGTACTTC.